Described below is a single TCR beta chain sequence and its context. The antigen remains unidentified. One end of the junction is discordant with germline, which a read error may explain. The read ends 3 residues shy of where the CDR3 ends; the end is completed using the germline J gene. This sample is drawn from a study of T cells in women clearing cervical HPV infection. Overall study: No precancer developed; the control's incident HPV16 infection cleared within 12 months. Study results and limitations: It is unknown whether associations predate infection; no effector/memory or HPV-specific sorting.

Sequencing was performed with immunoSEQ multiplex PCR; in TCRdb, only in-frame clones are kept and a portion is missing. The table lists over 20,000 clones. There are 15 residues in the CDR3. The germline CDR1 and CDR2 sequences are MNHEY and SVGEGT. All donors had a single incident cervical HPV16 infection, not prevalent. The V gene is TRBV6-2 or TRBV6-3, the J gene TRBJ1-2; D gene ambiguous. The sequence came from a woman between 18 and 75 years old with a cervical HPV16 infection that either progressed to CIN3+ or cleared (not recorded which). The sequenced sample consisted of blood buffy coat. This CDR3 reads CASSHSSGSTDTYTF. CDR3 DNA (partial): TGTGCCAGCAGTCACTCTAGCGGGAGCACAGATACC.